The present T cell receptor beta chain was sequenced within a study of blood T cell repertoires in COVID-19. In the study overall: Acute-phase and convalescent COVID-19 samples originated in the United States, Italy and Spain. T cells, B-cell-depleted T cells, or PBMCs provided the cDNA or gDNA that served as material.

The CDR3 spans 19 residues. CDR1 and CDR2 (germline): ENHRY, SYGVKD. The junction had 12 bases not matched to a gene; V was cut back by 2 bases and J by 2 bases. Original processing notes: The authors estimated nucleated cell counts from reference gene primer amplification. Method: immunoSEQ multiplex PCR; TCRdb's copy keeps in-frame clones and lacks some. The DNA was the basis for D and trimming; V, J and clone size are from that table. The table lists about 90,000 clones, 80% of them singletons. The sequenced material came from peripheral blood. This receptor was taken from a woman in her 70s with acute or convalescent COVID-19. V and J are TRBV10-3 and TRBJ1-5; 10 bases fit TRBD1. The CDR3 sequence is CAISEHVTGTGDGNQPQHF. DNA for the CDR3: TGTGCCATCAGTGAGCACGTAACCGGGACAGGGGATGGCAATCAGCCCCAGCATTTT.